The 12 T cell receptor beta chains presented below share a single source sample, sequenced in a study of blood T cell repertoires in COVID-19. Profiling relied on immunoSEQ multiplex PCR, and the TCRdb table lists in-frame clones only, not all of them. Here the sample spans 150,000 or so clones, roughly 86% being singletons. Sequenced: peripheral blood. These receptors were taken from a man aged 50 to 60 with active or convalescent COVID-19.

This chain uses TRBV6-2 or TRBV6-3 with TRBJ2-1; 9 bases agree with TRBD2. V lost 0 bases to trimming and J lost 9 bases; unmatched junction nucleotides: 6. This CDR3 spans 15 amino acids. In germline, CDR1 is MNHEY, CDR2 SVGEGT. As DNA, the CDR3 is TGTGCCAGCAGTTACTCACTGCGGGGGGGTCTTGAGCAGTTCTTC. It is translated as CASSYSLRGGLEQFF.

The V and J genes are TRBV19 and TRBJ1-2, with 9 bases fitting TRBD1. From germline, CDR1 is LNHDA and CDR2 SQIVND (reference sequence). Losses at the gene ends were 10 bases for V and 5 bases for J; bases not matched to a gene: 11. This CDR3 is 14 amino acids long. The CDR3 sequence is CATSLGGTGYGYTF. Here the CDR3 DNA reads TGTGCCACCTCCCTAGGGGGGACAGGGTATGGCTACACCTTC.

J is TRBJ1-2 and V is TRBV24-1, with D perhaps matching TRBD1 (6 bases). CDR3 size: 13 residues. Deletions cut 4 bases from V and 9 bases from J, with 14 bases between. Per germline, CDR1 KGHDR and CDR2 SFDVKD. Here the CDR3 reads CATSDPTGRSYTF. The CDR3 DNA sequence: TGTGCCACCAGTGACCCCACAGGGCGCAGCTACACCTTC.

J is TRBJ2-2 and V is TRBV25-1, with 7 bases lining up with TRBD2. The CDR3 runs 15 residues. Germline V lookup: CDR1 MGHDK, CDR2 SYGVNS. The V segment lost 6 bases and the J segment 5 bases; nucleotides outside the gene matches: 9. CDR3 protein: CASSLRLAGTGELFF. CDR3 sequence (DNA): TGTGCCAGCAGCTTAAGACTAGCTGGTACCGGGGAGCTGTTTTTT.

V usage is TRBV12-5 and J usage is TRBJ2-1, with 8 positions matching TRBD2. Looked up from germline, CDR1 is LGHNT and CDR2 is FRNRAP. J gave up 8 bases and V 1 base, and 13 bases lay outside the gene matches. This CDR3 is built from 17 residues. CDR3 sequence reads: CASGLAPSAGVIYEQFF. The CDR3 DNA is TGTGCTAGTGGTTTGGCGCCCTCAGCGGGAGTAATATATGAGCAGTTCTTC.

CDR3 bases: TGTGCCAGCAGCTTAGACAGTCGCATGAACACTGAAGCTTTCTTT. This gives the protein CASSLDSRMNTEAFF. V is TRBV11-2 and J is TRBJ1-1; D is uncertain. The CDR3 runs to 15 residues. Looked up from germline, CDR1 is SGHAT and CDR2 is FQNNGV. Trimming left V 0 bases short and J 0 bases short, with 8 bases between.

The chain carries TRBV6-4 and TRBJ2-3; TRBD1 might be the D (5 bases). Germline V gene lookup returns CDR1 MRHNA and CDR2 SNTAGT. V gave up 6 bases and J gave up 0 bases, with 16 bases separating them. The CDR3 is 16 residues long. In DNA form, the CDR3 reads TGTGCCAGCAGCGGCATTGGGGCAGATAGCACAGATACGCAGTATTTT. As protein: CASSGIGADSTDTQYF.

This clone came up a few times. The rearrangement links TRBV24-1 to TRBJ2-2; 10 bases align to TRBD2. Germline CDR1 reads KGHDR; CDR2 reads SFDVKD. There are 15 residues in the CDR3. V lost 2 bases, J lost 7 bases, and 3 bases stayed unmatched. The CDR3 region is CATSDWTSGNGELFF. The DNA of the CDR3 is TGTGCCACCAGTGATTGGACTAGCGGAAACGGGGAGCTGTTTTTT.

CDR3 amino acids: CASMAQETQYF. The CDR3 nucleotides are TGTGCCAGCATGGCCCAAGAGACCCAGTACTTC. The rearrangement links TRBV2 to TRBJ2-5; D gene ambiguous. The germline CDR1 and CDR2 sequences are SNHLY and FYNNEI. V lost 7 bases and J 1 base, leaving 4 bases between the germline ends. The CDR3 sequence is 11 residues long.

The V call is TRBV19, the J call TRBJ1-2, with D possibly matching TRBD1 (6 bases). V was cut by 6 bases and J by 9 bases, with 17 bases left in between. The CDR3 has 13 amino acids. In germline, CDR1 is LNHDA, CDR2 SQIVND (reference sequence). The CDR3 DNA is TGTGCCAGTAGCCCGACAGGCACCCCCAGCTACACCTTC. It specifies CASSPTGTPSYTF.

This chain uses TRBV9 with TRBJ2-1, with D possibly being TRBD1 (5 bases). The CDR3 covers 18 residues. The germline V gene has CDR1 SGDLS and CDR2 YYNGEE. V lost 4 bases, J lost 9 bases, and 29 bases lay in between. CDR3 DNA: TGTGCCAGCAGCCCGCACGATGCAGGGTATAATGCGCGAGGTGAGCAGTTCTTC. Translated: CASSPHDAGYNARGEQFF.

The chain couples TRBV7-3 to TRBJ1-5; D is perhaps TRBD1 (6 bases). The CDR3 covers 14 residues. Germline V CDR1 and CDR2: SGHTA, FQGTGA. Trimming left V 6 bases short and J 9 bases short, with 18 bases between. The CDR3, as DNA: TGTGCCAGCAGAGTGGTGGGGGACAAATGGCCCCAGCATTTT. Translated: CASRVVGDKWPQHF.